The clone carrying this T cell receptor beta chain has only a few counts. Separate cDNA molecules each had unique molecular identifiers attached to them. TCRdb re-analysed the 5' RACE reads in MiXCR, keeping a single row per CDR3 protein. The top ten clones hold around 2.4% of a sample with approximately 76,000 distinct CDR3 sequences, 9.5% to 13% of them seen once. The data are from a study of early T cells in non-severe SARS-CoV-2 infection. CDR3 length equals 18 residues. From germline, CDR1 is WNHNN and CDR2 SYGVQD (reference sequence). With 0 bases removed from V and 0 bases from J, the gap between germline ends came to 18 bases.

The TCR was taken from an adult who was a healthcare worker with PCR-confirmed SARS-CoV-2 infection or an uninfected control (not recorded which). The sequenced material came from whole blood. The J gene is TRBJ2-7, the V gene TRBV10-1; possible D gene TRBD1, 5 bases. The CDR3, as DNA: TGCGCCAGCAGTGAGTCGAGATTAAGGGGATCGGACTCCTACGAGCAGTACTTC. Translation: CASSESRLRGSDSYEQYF.